Detailed here is one T cell receptor (beta chain). Its antigen is still unknown. Base qualities are not recorded, but no much larger clone differs from it by a single base. The germline V and J ends show losses of 5 bases and 0 bases respectively, and no gene match explains 13 bases of the junction. The CDR3 measures 18 amino acids from cysteine to phenylalanine. Just CDR3 DNA is preserved here, 54 bases in frame from base 1. Via the germline V gene, CDR1 is MDHEN and CDR2 SYDVKM. This specimen's time point label, per the study, means: blood sample drawn before combined kidney and bone marrow transplant. Thawed PBMCs were FACS-sorted into unstimulated Tregs (CD4+CD25+CD127-), CD4+ non-Tregs (CD4+CD25-), CD4 cells and CD8 cells. The patients were several recipients of combined kidney and bone marrow transplants from the ITN036ST trial, and samples were available only from these trial subjects. Healthy control blood was separated into PBMCs by Ficoll density gradient and cryopreserved, and patient PBMCs were collected both before and after transplant.

These data come from a study of Tregs in tolerant kidney transplant recipients (dated by TCRdb to the late 2010s). Study-wide context: Transplants used related donors with nonmyeloablative bone marrow transplantation; mixed chimerism was transient in the human trials. The study applied TCRbeta sequencing to find donor-specific regulatory T cells before combined kidney and bone marrow transplantation and then followed those same cells after transplant. Study-wide findings and limitations: Because the study included only a small number of patients, the results must be confirmed in larger populations and under other immunosuppression protocols. For some patients the PCR primers changed over time, which made it impossible to compare the samples from those patients at the nucleotide level. Expanding Tregs with activated donor B cells appeared to identify the most biologically relevant and donor-specific TCRbeta repertoire. Although technical replication error seemed to be minimal, the question of biological reproducibility was not addressed directly. Donor-specific Treg expansion exceeded global Treg expansion in tolerant patients, suggesting antigen-driven rather than nonspecific expansion.

Genomic DNA was extracted from sorted cells with the QIAGEN DNeasy Blood and Tissue Kit for TCRbeta CDR3 sequencing. High-throughput TCRbeta CDR3 sequencing, including PCR amplification with bias correction and internal controls, was performed commercially through immunoSEQ. The source study handled its data this way. Unique productive TCRbeta sequences were defined by CDR3 nucleotide sequence where primers matched, otherwise by CDR3 amino acid sequence with Vbeta and Jbeta genes. To correct for sorting error, sequences found in more than one sorted population at a frequency ratio of 2:1 or less were discarded, and the remaining shared sequences were assigned to the population with the higher frequency. Sequences were defined as donor-reactive when expanded at least 5-fold in CFSE-low cells versus unstimulated cells and present at a frequency of at least 0.01% in CFSE-low cells. Jensen-Shannon divergence calculated on the top 100 TCRbeta sequences ranked by frequency was used to measure repertoire divergence. For any sample with multiple sequencing runs, sorting error was corrected in each run separately before the runs were pooled. TCRdb stores this immuneACCESS table with in-frame sequences only. Part of the clones is absent; in the studies checked, under half of the shortfall reflects unresolved V genes, and no reason is known for the rest. V, J and clone size are taken as reported in that table, and D and trimming were inferred from the DNA itself. The sample includes tens of thousands of clones, with approximately 91% observed a single time. Clones ranked in the top ten supply roughly 0.4% of the sample.

The chain is encoded by TRBV28 joined to TRBJ2-5; 9 central nucleotides agree with TRBD1. The starting material was CD4+ T cells from blood, obtained before the transplant. This TCR derives from a human donor who received a combined kidney and bone marrow transplant. The sequence in DNA is TGTGCCAGCAGTGGGGGACAGGGCCGCTTGGGCCACCAAGAGACCCAGTACTTC. Its product reads: CASSGGQGRLGHQETQYF.